This TCR beta chain appears in the sequencing data of a study of blood T cell repertoires in COVID-19. Study context: Samples of COVID-19 (acute and convalescent) were obtained from the United States, Italy and Spain.

Data came from immunoSEQ multiplex PCR; TCRdb stores just in-frame clones and leaves some out. The top ten clones hold roughly 35% of a sample with around 140,000 clones, about nine tenths of them seen once. V shed 0 bases and J shed 4 bases, with 6 bases lying between them. This CDR3 is built from 13 residues. Per germline, CDR1 MRHNA and CDR2 SNTAGT. This sequence originates from a man aged 50-60 years who had recovered from COVID-19. The chain combines TRBV6-4 with TRBJ1-2; unclear D gene. The specimen was peripheral blood. The CDR3 nucleotides read TGTGCCAGCAGTGACTCATCCGGCTATGGCTACACCTTC. It is translated as CASSDSSGYGYTF.